The sequence of this T cell receptor (beta chain) was determined in a study of patients and donors after allogeneic stem cell transplantation. TCRdb ran MiXCR on the RT-PCR reads and lists one entry per CDR3 protein. The sample contains 25,000 to 35,000 distinct CDR3 sequences, over 6.5% of which appear only once. The CDR3 length is 14 residues. Germline CDR1 SGHAT, CDR2 FQDESV (reference sequence). V was shortened by 3 bases and J by 7 bases, with 13 bases between the two germline ends. The clonotype was recovered from a human donor who was either an allogeneic HSCT recipient or a stem cell or donor lymphocyte infusion donor (not recorded which). It is not recorded whose cells these are; they may come from a transplant donor. This rearrangement joins TRBV11-1 to TRBJ2-1; D remains unclear. Sequencing input: blood, either unsorted or a sorted T cell fraction (not recorded which). The CDR3 here is CASSFGISWNEQFF. The CDR3 nucleotides read TGTGCCAGCAGCTTCGGAATCAGCTGGAATGAGCAGTTCTTC.